This T cell receptor (beta chain) was profiled in a study of T cells in localized non-small cell lung cancer. Whole-study findings and limits: One tumor region alone was sequenced, and heterogeneity therefore remains possible.

Measured with immunoSEQ multiplex PCR; TCRdb has only the in-frame clones, and not every one. Found here are about 33,000 clones, about nine tenths of them singletons; the top ten hold around 4.3%. Worth noting for this clone: The antigen remains undetermined.

The CDR3 contains 15 residues. Germline V gives CDR1 SGHRS, CDR2 YFSETQ. The germline V and J ends were trimmed by 4 bases and 1 base, with 14 bases remaining between them. V gene TRBV5-1 combines with J gene TRBJ1-1; D perhaps matches TRBD1 (6 bases). This receptor was taken from a man aged 40 to 69 with stage I lung adenocarcinoma. Sequenced here: peripheral blood, sampled before any cancer treatment. CDR3 protein: CASSLRGTTNTEAFF. The CDR3 DNA reads TGCGCCAGCAGCCTAAGGGGGACGACGAACACTGAAGCTTTCTTT.